Listed below are T cell receptor beta chains from one sample, sequenced in a study of blood T cell repertoires in COVID-19. Profiling relied on immunoSEQ multiplex PCR, and the TCRdb table lists in-frame clones only, not all of them. The sample includes roughly 35,000 clones, 85% to 90% seen only once; the top ten take about an eighth. Sequences were obtained from peripheral blood. The receptor source for this set is a man between 65 and 85 years old with acute or convalescent COVID-19. The CDR3 runs from the conserved cysteine through the conserved F or W.

j_gene: TRBJ2-5
v_gene: TRBV5-8
CDR3aa: CASQGLEETQYF

j_gene: TRBJ2-3
v_gene: TRBV11-2
CDR3aa: CASSLAGANTDTQYF

j_gene: TRBJ2-5
v_gene: TRBV4-1
CDR3aa: CASSQDGGTSEGETQYF

j_gene: TRBJ1-2
v_gene: TRBV5-1
CDR3aa: CASSPGQYYGYTF

j_gene: TRBJ1-1
v_gene: TRBV5-4
CDR3aa: CASSQVQGANTEAFF

j_gene: TRBJ1-1
v_gene: TRBV3-1/TRBV3-2
CDR3aa: CASSQGRGTEAFF

j_gene: TRBJ1-2
v_gene: TRBV29-1
CDR3aa: CSGGTASYGYTF

j_gene: TRBJ1-4
v_gene: TRBV7-8
CDR3aa: CASSPTGNNEKLFF

j_gene: TRBJ1-5
v_gene: TRBV5-3
CDR3aa: CARSRRGTDSNQPQHF

j_gene: TRBJ2-1
v_gene: TRBV4-3
CDR3aa: CASSQGLSDEQFF

j_gene: TRBJ2-7
v_gene: TRBV2
CDR3aa: CASRENGGVLGEQYF

j_gene: TRBJ2-1
v_gene: TRBV7-3
CDR3aa: CASSSSSYNEQFF

j_gene: TRBJ2-7
v_gene: TRBV19
CDR3aa: CASSRGGLTYEQYF

j_gene: TRBJ2-1
v_gene: TRBV7-2
CDR3aa: CASSPRRFTGVGDEQFF

j_gene: TRBJ2-1
v_gene: TRBV4-3
CDR3aa: CASSQLRLAGGPHYYNEQFF

j_gene: TRBJ2-7
v_gene: TRBV4-1
CDR3aa: CASSQAGTGAYEQYF

j_gene: TRBJ2-1
v_gene: TRBV5-1
CDR3aa: CASSSRPLAGEPSYNEQFF

j_gene: TRBJ2-1
v_gene: TRBV7-9
CDR3aa: CASQPEAGNNEQFF

j_gene: TRBJ1-5
v_gene: TRBV2
CDR3aa: CASSGGQGIGQPQHF

j_gene: TRBJ1-3
v_gene: TRBV6-2/TRBV6-3
CDR3aa: CASSGQPIPSGNTIYF

j_gene: TRBJ1-4
v_gene: TRBV7-3
CDR3aa: CASSLGPRATNEKLFF

j_gene: TRBJ2-1
v_gene: TRBV7-2
CDR3aa: CASSQRTGGGDEQFF

j_gene: TRBJ1-2
v_gene: TRBV11-1
CDR3aa: CASSWTGQGYGYTF

j_gene: TRBJ2-3
v_gene: TRBV5-1
CDR3aa: CASSQSGREDTQYF

j_gene: TRBJ2-4
v_gene: TRBV3-1/TRBV3-2
CDR3aa: CASSRLEGVTKNIQYF

j_gene: TRBJ2-7
v_gene: TRBV2
CDR3aa: CASSDMGQGNHEQYF

j_gene: TRBJ1-2
v_gene: TRBV24-1
CDR3aa: CATSDPKQGNYGYTF

j_gene: TRBJ2-7
v_gene: TRBV2
CDR3aa: CASGRGSSYEQYF

j_gene: TRBJ2-6
v_gene: TRBV7-6
CDR3aa: CASSLAGGSGANVLTF

j_gene: TRBJ2-7
v_gene: TRBV27
CDR3aa: CASPNIWGTYEQYF

j_gene: TRBJ2-5
v_gene: TRBV3-1/TRBV3-2
CDR3aa: CASSQGTAKETQYF

j_gene: TRBJ2-5
v_gene: TRBV7-3
CDR3aa: CASSPTGLQETQYF

j_gene: TRBJ1-3
v_gene: TRBV18
CDR3aa: CASSPGQGAYGNTIYF

j_gene: TRBJ2-7
v_gene: TRBV4-1
CDR3aa: CASSQATTSGGTYEQYF

j_gene: TRBJ1-4
v_gene: TRBV5-6
CDR3aa: CASSSGQGLREKLFF

j_gene: TRBJ2-5
v_gene: TRBV7-7
CDR3aa: CASSLSGLPGGQETQYF

j_gene: TRBJ2-7
v_gene: TRBV14
CDR3aa: CASSSATGVHEQYF

j_gene: TRBJ2-7
v_gene: TRBV7-2
CDR3aa: CASSPLLVYEQYF

j_gene: TRBJ1-3
v_gene: TRBV3-1/TRBV3-2
CDR3aa: CASSQDRTTGNTIYF

j_gene: TRBJ1-2
v_gene: TRBV4-2
CDR3aa: CATGDSGQGGAEGYTF

j_gene: TRBJ1-6
v_gene: TRBV14
CDR3aa: CASSQGPGVNNSPLHF

j_gene: TRBJ1-2
v_gene: TRBV28
CDR3aa: CASSLRRVTYGYTF

j_gene: TRBJ2-6
v_gene: TRBV19
CDR3aa: CATLNPGKGTGANVLTF

j_gene: TRBJ1-2
v_gene: TRBV28
CDR3aa: CASSLSRTHGYTF

j_gene: TRBJ2-3
v_gene: TRBV4-1
CDR3aa: CASSHPRAGMSDTQYF

j_gene: TRBJ2-3
v_gene: TRBV27
CDR3aa: CASALSGRRSTDTQYF

j_gene: TRBJ2-7
v_gene: TRBV4-3
CDR3aa: CASSQSTGFGEQYF

j_gene: TRBJ2-3
v_gene: TRBV3-1/TRBV3-2
CDR3aa: CASSPQGAGGTDTQYF

j_gene: TRBJ2-7
v_gene: TRBV10-3
CDR3aa: CAINAPDNYEQYF

j_gene: TRBJ1-2
v_gene: TRBV29-1
CDR3aa: CSAHSQGARGYGYTF